This T cell receptor (beta chain) was sequenced during a study of PD-L1 blockade in urothelial cancer. CDR1 is SGHTS and CDR2 is YDEGEE in the germline V gene. With 3 bases clipped from V and 5 bases from J, the junction kept 5 bases outside the gene matches. This CDR3 has 15 residues. The data were produced by immunoSEQ multiplex PCR, yet TCRdb's version contains in-frame clones alone and is incomplete. The profile covers tens of thousands of clones, with around 79% appearing a single time and around 4.6% taken by the ten largest. V usage is TRBV5-8 and J usage is TRBJ2-2; 9 bases line up with TRBD1. Sequenced here: PBMCs, sampled around atezolizumab (anti-PD-L1) treatment. The TCR was taken from a man in his sixties or seventies with urothelial cancer. The CDR3 loop is CASSSGTGKTGELFF. The CDR3 DNA follows: TGTGCCAGCAGCTCAGGGACAGGGAAAACCGGGGAGCTGTTTTTT.